The 28 T cell receptor beta chains presented below share a single source sample, sequenced in a study of OX40 agonist ivuxolimab in advanced cancers. Assay used: immunoSEQ multiplex PCR; TCRdb lists only in-frame clones, some missing. The sample records about 12,000 clones, 80% to 90% being singletons. Sample: CD4+ or CD8+ T cells sorted from blood, taken in a trial of the OX40 agonist ivuxolimab. These TCRs come from an adult with an advanced solid tumor such as melanoma, head and neck, liver or kidney cancer.

The chain has TRBV11-2 and TRBJ2-5; 7 nucleotides agree with TRBD1. Germline V gene lookup returns CDR1 SGHAT and CDR2 FQNNGV. The CDR3 consists of 17 residues. V lost 3 bases, J lost 2 bases, and 12 bases stayed unmatched. The CDR3 DNA follows: TGTGCCAGCAGCTTGCCCCCCCTAGGGACAGAGCAAGAGACCCAGTACTTC. Encoded protein: CASSLPPLGTEQETQYF.

The chain links TRBV7-9 to TRBJ2-1; 7 nucleotides line up with TRBD2. Germline V gene lookup returns CDR1 SEHNR and CDR2 FQNEAQ (reference sequence). The CDR3 is 14 residues long. Trimming took 10 bases from V and 6 from J; bases not matched to a gene: 12. CDR3 residues: CANAASGNSNEQFF. The CDR3 DNA reads as TGTGCCAACGCCGCTAGCGGAAACTCCAATGAGCAGTTCTTC. The full variable domain, in which reference TRBV7-9 and TRBJ2-1 provide the parts outside the CDR3, is DTGVSQNPRHKITKRGQNVTFRCDPISEHNRLYWYRQTLGQGPEFLTYFQNEAQLEKSRLLSDRFSAERPKGSFSTLEIQRTEQGDSAMYLCANAASGNSNEQFFGPGTRLTVL.

The chain is built from TRBV7-6 and TRBJ2-7; 10 nucleotides match TRBD1. V trimming: 5 bases; J trimming: 7 bases; junction bases outside the gene matches: 11. CDR1 and CDR2 from the germline V gene are SGHVS and FNYEAQ. The CDR3 extends over 15 amino acids. The CDR3 spells CASSPSGTGVVEQYF. As DNA, the CDR3 is TGTGCCAGCAGCCCGTCCGGGACAGGGGTGGTGGAGCAGTACTTC. The whole variable domain, remainder taken from reference TRBV7-6 and TRBJ2-7, is GAGVSQSPRYKVTKRGQDVALRCDPISGHVSLYWYRQALGQGPEFLTYFNYEAQQDKSGLPNDRFSAERPEGSISTLTIQRTEQRDSAMYRCASSPSGTGVVEQYFGPGTRLTVT.

The V gene is TRBV29-1, the J gene TRBJ2-3, with 14 bases that match TRBD2. Unmatched junction bases numbered 8, after V lost 7 bases and J lost 5 bases. The germline V gene encodes CDR1 SQVTM and CDR2 ANQGSEA. The length of the CDR3 is 15 residues. CDR3 bases: TGCAGCGCCCCGGGACTAGCGGGAGTTATAGATACGCAGTATTTT. Encoded protein: CSAPGLAGVIDTQYF.

This chain connects TRBV4-2 to TRBJ2-3; 8 nucleotides line up with TRBD2. Trimming at V came to 3 bases and at J to 6 bases, leaving 14 bases not matched to a gene. The CDR3 runs to 17 residues. CDR1 and CDR2 from the germline V gene are LGHNA and YNFKEQ. The CDR3 is CASSQKPGLAEMDTQYF. The CDR3 DNA reads as TGTGCCAGCAGCCAGAAGCCCGGACTAGCTGAGATGGATACGCAGTATTTT.

The chain joins TRBV11-2 to TRBJ2-2; no clear D gene. This CDR3 has 15 amino acids. Germline-derived CDR1 and CDR2 are SGHAT and FQNNGV. V shed 0 bases and J shed 2 bases, with 7 bases lying between them. The CDR3 protein is CASSLEPPNTGELFF. The CDR3 nucleotides read TGTGCCAGCAGCTTAGAGCCCCCTAACACCGGGGAGCTGTTTTTT.

Points on this clone: One end of the junction varies from germline; a read error may be responsible. V is TRBV28 and J is TRBJ2-7; TRBD2 might be the D (5 bases). The CDR3 spans 18 residues. Germline V gene data show CDR1 as MDHEN and CDR2 as SYDVKM. The CDR3 region is CANSIPPLVLATSYEQYF. DNA for the CDR3: TGTGCCAACAGTATTCCTCCCTTAGTATTAGCGACCTCCTACGAGCAGTACTTC. Drawing the rest from reference TRBV28 and TRBJ2-7, the complete variable domain is DVKVTQSSRYLVKRTGEKVFLECVQDMDHENMFWYRQDPGLGLRLIYFSYDVKMKEKGDIPEGYSVSREKKERFSLILESASTNQTSMYLCANSIPPLVLATSYEQYFGPGTRLTVT.

This chain links TRBV30 with TRBJ2-7, with 7 bases aligning to TRBD1. J was trimmed by 2 bases and V by 4 bases; bases with no gene match: 8. CDR1 GTSNPN and CDR2 SVGIG come from the germline V gene (reference sequence). This CDR3 is 14 amino acids long. CDR3 in amino acids: CAWTEQGFTYEQYF. DNA of the CDR3: TGTGCCTGGACTGAACAGGGGTTCACCTACGAGCAGTACTTC.

The chain combines TRBV18 with TRBJ1-1; TRBD1 matches at 9 bases. The CDR3 contains 14 residues. Germline lookup yields CDR1 KGHSH and CDR2 LQKENI. V gave up 3 bases and J gave up 4 bases; unmatched junction bases: 3. The CDR3 region has the DNA TGTGCCAGCTCACCGGGACAGGGCGGCACTGAAGCTTTCTTT. Translating gives CASSPGQGGTEAFF.

The chain has TRBV5-5 and TRBJ2-7, with 8 nucleotides matching TRBD2. Germline loops: CDR1 SGHKS, CDR2 YYEKEE (reference sequence). After removal of 4 bases from V and 2 bases from J, the junction contained 11 bases not matched to a gene. The CDR3 is 16 residues long. The CDR3 protein is CASSHQGLAGTYEQYF. DNA for the CDR3: TGTGCCAGCAGCCATCAGGGTTTAGCGGGAACCTACGAGCAGTACTTC.

V gene TRBV27 combines with J gene TRBJ2-1; D remains unclear. The V end lost 2 bases, the J end lost 4 bases, and 3 bases lay between the germline ends. Germline lookup yields CDR1 MNHEY and CDR2 SMNVEV (reference sequence). This CDR3 comprises 12 residues. The CDR3 region has the DNA TGTGCCAGCAGTTTAGGGTACAATGAGCAGTTCTTC. Translation: CASSLGYNEQFF.

The CDR3 sequence is CASSNRAVGNEQFF. In DNA, the CDR3 is TGTGCCAGCAGCAACCGGGCGGTGGGGAATGAGCAGTTCTTC. This chain connects TRBV7-9 to TRBJ2-1; D gene uncertain. Trimming pared 5 bases from V and 7 bases from J, leaving 15 bases between. This CDR3 region has 14 residues. Germline lookup yields CDR1 SEHNR and CDR2 FQNEAQ (reference sequence).

The J gene is TRBJ2-6, the V gene TRBV7-3; D possibly corresponds to TRBD1 (5 bases). V was pared by 4 bases and J by 0 bases, with 7 bases between. Germline V gives CDR1 SGHTA, CDR2 FQGTGA. This CDR3 has 15 residues. CDR3 in amino acids: CASSSDSSGANVLTF. The DNA for the CDR3 is TGTGCCAGCAGCTCCGACAGCTCTGGGGCCAACGTCCTGACTTTC.

This chain connects TRBV7-8 to TRBJ1-1, with TRBD1 as a possible D gene (5 bases). V lost 8 bases, J lost 4 bases, and 14 bases lay in between. The germline CDR1 and CDR2 sequences are SGHVS and FQNEAQ. The CDR3 length is 13 residues. Written as DNA, the CDR3 is TGTGCCAGCGGGGGGGGATTGGGCACTGAAGCTTTCTTT. This translates into CASGGGLGTEAFF.

The genes are TRBV19 and TRBJ2-3; 7 bases are shared with TRBD2. The CDR3 runs 13 residues. Per germline, CDR1 LNHDA and CDR2 SQIVND (reference sequence). J was trimmed by 2 bases and V by 6 bases; bases with no gene match: 2. The CDR3 DNA sequence: TGTGCCAGTAGCGGGAGGTACACAGATACGCAGTATTTT. This translates into CASSGRYTDTQYF.

This rearrangement joins TRBV7-2 to TRBJ1-1; 9 bases align to TRBD1. This CDR3 has 17 amino acids. Trimming took 3 bases from V and 2 from J; bases not matched to a gene: 10. Germline V lookup: CDR1 SGHTA, CDR2 FQGNSA. The CDR3 DNA follows: TGTGCCAGCAGCTTCGGACAGGGGAGTCTTCTAAACACTGAAGCTTTCTTT. It codes for CASSFGQGSLLNTEAFF.

V usage is TRBV28 and J usage is TRBJ2-5; D gene uncertain. The closer fit of TRBJ2-7 to the DNA end suggests the J call may be wrong. The CDR3 is 14 amino acids. Germline CDR1 MDHEN, CDR2 SYDVKM. The CDR3 region has the DNA TGTGCCAGCAGTTTCGCCAGGTCACGGAGCGAGCAGTACTTC. It specifies CASSFARSRSEQYF.

This clone has only one observation. The rearrangement uses TRBV6-6 and TRBJ2-5, with 9 bases lining up with TRBD1. This CDR3 is 16 amino acids long. Trimming cost V 5 bases and J 5 bases; bases outside gene matches: 12. Per the germline V gene, CDR1 is MNHNY and CDR2 is SVGAGI (reference sequence). In DNA, the CDR3 is TGTGCCAGCAGTACAACCTTACAGGGGGCGGACGAGACCCAGTACTTC. Encoded protein: CASSTTLQGADETQYF.

The chain is built from TRBV6-1 and TRBJ1-3, with D unresolved. In germline, CDR1 is MNHNS, CDR2 SASEGT. V shed 4 bases and J shed 0 bases, with 10 bases lying between them. CDR3 size: 15 residues. The CDR3 nucleotides read TGTGCCAGCAGTGTAGTACTCCGCTCTGGAAACACCATATATTTT. This gives the protein CASSVVLRSGNTIYF.

The chain links TRBV11-2 to TRBJ2-1; D gene uncertain. CDR3 length: 13 residues. The germline V and J ends were trimmed by 0 bases and 10 bases, with 10 bases remaining between them. Germline CDR1 and CDR2: SGHAT and FQNNGV. CDR3: CASSLDPRREQFF. In DNA form, the CDR3 reads TGTGCCAGCAGCTTAGATCCGAGACGGGAGCAGTTCTTC.

With respect to this clone: The same CDR3 arises from other DNA sequences in this sample as well. The gene calls are TRBV5-1 and TRBJ2-3; TRBD1 or TRBD2 may be the D gene (5 bases each). The V and J ends lost 1 base and 5 bases respectively, with 14 bases between them. The CDR3 extends over 15 amino acids. Per the germline V gene, CDR1 is SGHRS and CDR2 is YFSETQ. CDR3 in DNA: TGCGCCAGCAGCTTGCTGAGGGAGCAGGGAGATACGCAGTATTTT. Protein sequence: CASSLLREQGDTQYF.

V usage is TRBV4-3 and J usage is TRBJ2-1; the D is unclear. Germline CDR1 reads LGHNA; CDR2 reads YSLEER. The CDR3 runs to 18 residues. Trimming cost V 6 bases and J 8 bases, with 29 bases left between them. The CDR3 loop reads CASSPSLPGDWRWDEQFF. In DNA form, the CDR3 reads TGCGCCAGCAGTCCTTCCCTCCCTGGGGATTGGCGGTGGGATGAGCAGTTCTTC.

The chain links TRBV9 to TRBJ2-1; 10 bases are shared with TRBD2. The CDR3 has 20 residues. The V segment lost 0 bases and the J segment 1 base; nucleotides outside the gene matches: 13. Germline V lookup: CDR1 SGDLS, CDR2 YYNGEE. The CDR3 protein is CASSVGGTSVQRGSYNEQFF. CDR3 bases: TGTGCCAGCAGCGTAGGAGGGACTAGCGTGCAGAGAGGGTCCTACAATGAGCAGTTCTTC.

A single count supports this clone. V is TRBV4-1 and J is TRBJ2-1; D is unclear. Germline V CDR1 and CDR2: MGHRA, YSYEKL. CDR3 length: 14 residues. The V and J ends lost 3 bases and 8 bases respectively, with 14 bases between them. In DNA form, the CDR3 reads TGCGCCAGCAGCCATCGAAGCCCAGTCGATGAGCAGTTCTTC. Translating it yields CASSHRSPVDEQFF.

Relative to its sample, this clone is medium-sized. This sequence joins TRBV5-4 and TRBJ1-1; a weak D match, TRBD1 (5 bases). Trimming pared 7 bases from V and 1 base from J, leaving 11 bases between. The germline V gene has CDR1 SGHNT and CDR2 YYREEE (reference sequence). This CDR3 comprises 13 residues. Here the CDR3 DNA reads TGTGCCAGCCGTATCAGGGAGAACACTGAAGCTTTCTTT. Its protein product is CASRIRENTEAFF.

V and J are TRBV7-2 and TRBJ2-7, with 10 bases identical to TRBD1. This CDR3 comprises 16 residues. V was clipped by 5 bases and J by 7 bases; unmatched bases: 14. The germline CDR1 and CDR2 sequences are SGHTA and FQGNSA. DNA of the CDR3: TGTGCCAGCAGCGTAAGGTCCGGGACAGGGGCGTGGGAGCAGTACTTC. Protein product: CASSVRSGTGAWEQYF.

The V and J genes are TRBV23-1 and TRBJ2-7; D may be TRBD1 or TRBD2 (5 bases each). TRBV23-1 carries the ORF label, with uncertain function. The CDR3 loop spans 14 amino acids. V lost 6 bases and J 4 bases, leaving 16 bases between the germline ends. Here the CDR3 reads CASSRSRDGYEQYF. The CDR3 DNA reads TGCGCCAGCAGCCGAAGCAGGGACGGGTACGAGCAGTACTTC.

The rearrangement uses TRBV30 and TRBJ2-7; unclear D gene. Looked up from germline, CDR1 is GTSNPN and CDR2 is SVGIG (reference sequence). The germline V and J ends were trimmed by 4 bases and 2 bases, with 21 bases remaining between them. The CDR3 is made up of 16 amino acids. CDR3 residues: CAWNGVHNIRAYEQYF. The CDR3 DNA is TGTGCCTGGAATGGGGTGCATAACATTCGAGCCTACGAGCAGTACTTC. Drawing the rest from reference TRBV30 and TRBJ2-7, the complete variable domain is SQTIHQWPATLVQPVGSPLSLECTVEGTSNPNLYWYRQAAGRGLQLLFYSVGIGQISSEVPQNLSASRPQDRQFILSSKKLLLSDSGFYLCAWNGVHNIRAYEQYFGPGTRLTVT.